Listed below are T cell receptor beta chains from one sample, sequenced in a study of blood T cell repertoires in COVID-19. The table came from immunoSEQ multiplex PCR; TCRdb's copy has only in-frame clones and leaves some out. The top ten clones hold approximately 25% of a sample with about 98,000 clones, around 75% of them seen once. Input material: peripheral blood. The receptors here all came from a man aged 70-80 years with acute or convalescent COVID-19. The CDR3 runs from the conserved cysteine through the conserved F or W. A D gene is named only where the DNA matches it firmly. The size field is filled for only some rows; it gives once, few, many or a size class.

clone_size,v_call,j_call,d_call,cdr3_aa,cdr3_nt
NA,TRBV29-1,TRBJ2-7,TRBD2,CSGVLASGTRTYEQYF,TGCAGCGGCGTCCTGGCTAGCGGGACCCGGACCTACGAGCAGTACTTC
NA,TRBV18,TRBJ1-5,TRBD1,CASSPGQGARNQPQHF,TGTGCCAGCTCACCGGGACAGGGGGCGCGCAATCAGCCCCAGCATTTT
NA,TRBV28,TRBJ1-2,NA,CASSLGGNYGYTF,TGTGCCAGCAGTTTGGGCGGGAACTATGGCTACACCTTC
NA,TRBV18,TRBJ1-3,NA,CASSPAGASGNTIYF,TGTGCCAGCTCGCCCGCGGGTGCCTCTGGAAACACCATATATTTT
few,TRBV19,TRBJ2-1,NA,CASSNRLVNEQFF,TGTGCCAGTAGTAACCGGCTAGTGAATGAGCAGTTCTTC
NA,TRBV2,TRBJ1-5,TRBD1,CASTSGTGGASNQPQHF,TGTGCCAGCACCTCCGGGACAGGGGGCGCAAGCAATCAGCCCCAGCATTTT
NA,TRBV7-2,TRBJ2-7,TRBD1,CASSLRTGGRNEQYF,TGTGCCAGCAGCCTAAGGACAGGGGGGCGGAACGAGCAGTACTTC
NA,TRBV3-1/TRBV3-2,TRBJ2-2,TRBD2,CASSPPGGSGIYAGELFF,TGTGCCAGCAGCCCCCCGGGAGGGAGCGGGATCTACGCCGGGGAGCTGTTTTTT
few,TRBV11-3,TRBJ2-5,TRBD1,CASSSGQGGHETQYF,TGTGCCAGCAGCTCCGGACAGGGAGGACATGAGACCCAGTACTTC
NA,TRBV4-1,TRBJ1-2,NA,CASSQATGLGGYTF,TGCGCCAGCAGCCAAGCTACAGGGCTCGGAGGCTACACCTTC